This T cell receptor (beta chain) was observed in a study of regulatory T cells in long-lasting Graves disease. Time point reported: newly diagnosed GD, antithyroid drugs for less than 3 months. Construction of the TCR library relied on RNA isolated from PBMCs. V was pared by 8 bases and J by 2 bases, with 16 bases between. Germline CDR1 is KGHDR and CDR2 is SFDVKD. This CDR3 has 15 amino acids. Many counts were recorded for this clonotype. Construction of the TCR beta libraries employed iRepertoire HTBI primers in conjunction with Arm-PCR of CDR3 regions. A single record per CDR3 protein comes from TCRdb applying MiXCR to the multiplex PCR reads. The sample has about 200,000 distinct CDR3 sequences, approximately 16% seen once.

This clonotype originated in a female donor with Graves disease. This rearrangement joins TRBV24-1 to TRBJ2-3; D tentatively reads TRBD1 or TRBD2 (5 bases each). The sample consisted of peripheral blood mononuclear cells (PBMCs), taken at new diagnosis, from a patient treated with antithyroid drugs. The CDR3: CATIIPGRNTDTQYF. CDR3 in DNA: TGTGCCACCATAATACCGGGACGGAACACAGATACGCAGTATTTT.